These 21 T cell receptor beta chains originate from one sample sequenced in a study of control samples from healthy donors and cancer patients. Libraries were prepared by immunoSEQ multiplex PCR; TCRdb keeps only in-frame clonotypes and omits some of them. This sample yields 85,000 to 95,000 clones, of which 88% are seen a single time; about 15% belongs to the top ten. Specimen: blood. These receptors came from a woman between 70 and 85 years old in good health.

V usage is TRBV9 and J usage is TRBJ1-5; D is unclear. The V and J ends lost 3 bases and 4 bases respectively, with 8 bases between them. There are 13 residues in the CDR3. The germline V gene has CDR1 SGDLS and CDR2 YYNGEE. The CDR3 DNA reads TGTGCCAGCAGCGATGGGGAAAATCAGCCCCAGCATTTT. Amino acid sequence: CASSDGENQPQHF.

The V call is TRBV4-3, the J call TRBJ2-1, with 9 bases matching TRBD2. Germline loops: CDR1 LGHNA, CDR2 YSLEER. V shed 1 base and J 9 bases; nucleotides not matched to a gene: 10. The CDR3 extends over 16 amino acids. Here the CDR3 DNA reads TGCGCCAGCAGCCAAGGAGGTGGCGGGAGGGCTGGTGAGCAGTTCTTC. Its translation is CASSQGGGGRAGEQFF.

The V call is TRBV3-1 (or the pseudogene TRBV3-2), the J call TRBJ1-6; no clear D. The CDR3 loop spans 15 amino acids. Trimming took 4 bases from V and 8 from J, leaving 15 bases between them. CDR1 LGHDT and CDR2 YNNKEL come from the germline V gene (reference sequence). Here the CDR3 reads CASSPLTTRDSPLHF. The CDR3 DNA sequence: TGTGCCAGCAGCCCCCTGACCACGCGGGATTCACCCCTCCACTTT.

The J gene is TRBJ1-2, the V gene TRBV9; possibly TRBD1 for D (6 bases). CDR3 length equals 14 residues. The germline V and J ends were trimmed by 0 bases and 2 bases, with 8 bases remaining between them. Germline lookup yields CDR1 SGDLS and CDR2 YYNGEE. DNA for the CDR3: TGTGCCAGCAGCGTAGGGACAGAGAACTATGGCTACACCTTC. Translation gives CASSVGTENYGYTF.

J is TRBJ2-1 and V is TRBV24-1; TRBD2 matches 8 bases. Looked up from germline, CDR1 is KGHDR and CDR2 is SFDVKD. The ends lost 5 bases at V and 7 bases at J; junction bases unmatched: 6. The CDR3 totals 14 residues. CDR3 nucleotide sequence: TGTGCCACCAGTGGTGGCGGGGGGTCGAATGAGCAGTTCTTC. Its translation is CATSGGGGSNEQFF.

Here the CDR3 reads CASGSTDSFYGYTF. CDR3 coding DNA: TGTGCCAGCGGTTCGACGGACAGCTTCTATGGCTACACCTTC. The genes are TRBV27 and TRBJ1-2; tentatively, D is TRBD1 (6 bases). Trimming left V 8 bases short and J 4 bases short, with 17 bases between. In germline, CDR1 is MNHEY, CDR2 SMNVEV (reference sequence). This CDR3 region has 14 residues.

The chain uses TRBV7-9 and TRBJ2-5; TRBD2 matches 9 bases. In germline, CDR1 is SEHNR, CDR2 FQNEAQ (reference sequence). Unmatched junction bases numbered 15, after V lost 9 bases and J lost 4 bases. The CDR3 loop spans 16 amino acids. The CDR3 is CASRLSGGGASETQYF. The CDR3 DNA follows: TGTGCCAGTCGATTATCCGGCGGGGGGGCCTCAGAGACCCAGTACTTC.

The chain employs TRBV4-1 and TRBJ2-7; the D is unclear. Germline CDR1 is MGHRA and CDR2 is YSYEKL. V lost 5 bases and J lost 2, with 10 bases in between. The CDR3 length is 13 residues. The CDR3 loop reads CASSRDRTYEQYF. In DNA, the CDR3 is TGCGCCAGCAGCAGGGATCGAACCTACGAGCAGTACTTC.

This rearrangement joins TRBV7-9 to TRBJ2-1, with D possibly matching TRBD1 (6 bases). Germline-derived CDR1 and CDR2 are SEHNR and FQNEAQ (reference sequence). The CDR3 consists of 15 residues. Trimming left V 5 bases short and J 2 bases short, with 13 bases between. The CDR3 DNA is TGTGCCAGCAGCCCTGACAGGCAGCCCTACAATGAGCAGTTCTTC. It translates to CASSPDRQPYNEQFF.

This chain links TRBV6-2 or TRBV6-3 with TRBJ1-1; D gene ambiguous. Germline values: CDR1 MNHEY, CDR2 SVGEGT. This CDR3 is 15 amino acids long. Trimming removed 4 bases at V and 2 bases at J, with 14 bases between. The CDR3 is CASSSGWVDNTEAFF. The CDR3 DNA sequence: TGTGCCAGCAGTTCAGGTTGGGTCGATAACACTGAAGCTTTCTTT.

CDR3 nucleotide sequence: TGTGCCAGCAGCTTATCTGCAAGCGGGACAAATGAGCAGTTCTTC. Translation gives CASSLSASGTNEQFF. The chain links TRBV7-2 to TRBJ2-1; D perhaps matches TRBD2 (7 bases). Trimming removed 2 bases at V and 7 bases at J, with 15 bases between. The CDR3 length is 15 residues. CDR1 is SGHTA, CDR2 FQGNSA, per germline.

Note on this clone: At one end, the junction sequence differs from germline, possibly due to a read error. This sequence joins TRBV19 and TRBJ1-1, with TRBD1 matching 8 bases. This CDR3 spans 11 amino acids. Germline loops: CDR1 LNHDA, CDR2 SQIVND (reference sequence). The chain's CDR3 is CASSISGQVHF. CDR3 bases: TGTGCCAGTAGTATATCGGGACAGGTACACTTT.

The gene calls are TRBV9 and TRBJ2-1, with TRBD2 matching over 7 bases. The germline V gene encodes CDR1 SGDLS and CDR2 YYNGEE. Germline trimming cut 0 bases from V and 0 bases from J; bases unmatched to any gene: 6. CDR3 length: 17 residues. CDR3 DNA: TGTGCCAGCAGCGTAGATCGGCGGGGGAGCTCCTACAATGAGCAGTTCTTC. It encodes CASSVDRRGSSYNEQFF.

The rearrangement joins TRBV18 to TRBJ1-5, with no clear D. Germline CDR1 KGHSH, CDR2 LQKENI. V gave up 3 bases and J gave up 5 bases, with 11 bases separating them. This CDR3 contains 14 residues. The DNA for the CDR3 is TGTGCCAGCTCACCCCGGATCGGGGATCAGCCCCAGCATTTT. This sequence encodes CASSPRIGDQPQHF.

This clone is a singleton in its sample. V usage is TRBV7-2 and J usage is TRBJ1-2, with D uncertain. Trimming pared 2 bases from V and 4 bases from J, leaving 14 bases between. Germline V gene lookup returns CDR1 SGHTA and CDR2 FQGNSA. The CDR3 extends over 15 amino acids. CDR3 bases: TGTGCCAGCAGCTTACAGGACCGGAGGATCTATGGCTACACCTTC. Translating it yields CASSLQDRRIYGYTF.

The genes are TRBV5-1 and TRBJ1-1, with TRBD1 matching 10 bases. The CDR3 is 18 residues long. Trimming removed 4 bases from V and 0 bases from J; junction bases left unmatched: 12. The germline V gene has CDR1 SGHRS and CDR2 YFSETQ. CDR3 bases: TGCGCCAGCAGCCCCTTGGGACAGGGGTCGATAATGAACACTGAAGCTTTCTTT. Its protein is CASSPLGQGSIMNTEAFF.

The chain uses TRBV7-6 and TRBJ2-7, with D uncertain. Germline V gene data show CDR1 as SGHVS and CDR2 as FNYEAQ. Trimming removed 5 bases at V and 1 base at J, with 9 bases between. The length of the CDR3 is 13 residues. CDR3 sequence reads: CASSQGPSYEQYF. The CDR3 DNA sequence: TGTGCCAGCAGCCAAGGACCATCCTACGAGCAGTACTTC.

This clone has only a few counts. The chain couples TRBV2 to TRBJ1-3; TRBD1 is a possible D gene (6 bases). The CDR3 spans 16 residues. V was trimmed by 3 bases and J by 2 bases, leaving 14 bases between them. Germline-derived CDR1 and CDR2 are SNHLY and FYNNEI. The CDR3 sequence: CASSEFRGMTGNTIYF. CDR3 in DNA: TGTGCCAGCAGTGAGTTTAGGGGGATGACTGGAAACACCATATATTTT.

The chain recombines TRBV5-1 with TRBJ2-2; 7 nucleotides align to TRBD1. CDR1 is SGHRS and CDR2 is YFSETQ in the germline V gene. Trimming removed 0 bases from V and 4 bases from J; junction bases left unmatched: 0. The CDR3 length is 14 residues. The CDR3 here is CASSLGTGTGELFF. CDR3 bases: TGCGCCAGCAGCTTGGGGACAGGCACCGGGGAGCTGTTTTTT.

This chain joins TRBV9 and TRBJ1-6; maybe TRBD1 (5 bases). The CDR3 length is 14 residues. Trimming stripped 1 base from V and 11 bases from J, with 13 bases between. Germline-derived CDR1 and CDR2 are SGDLS and YYNGEE. CDR3 nucleotides: TGTGCCAGCAGCGTACGACAGCAGGGTACACCCCTCCACTTT. Protein sequence: CASSVRQQGTPLHF.

Remarks on this clone: The sample holds other DNA sequences that translate to the same CDR3. The chain has TRBV3-1 (or the pseudogene TRBV3-2) and TRBJ1-5, with D unresolved. Germline CDR1 LGHDT, CDR2 YNNKEL (reference sequence). The V gene lost 4 bases and the J gene lost 4 bases, with 8 bases spanning the gap. CDR3 length: 13 amino acids. The DNA for the CDR3 is TGTGCCAGCAGCCCCAACTCAAATCAGCCCCAGCATTTT. It specifies CASSPNSNQPQHF.